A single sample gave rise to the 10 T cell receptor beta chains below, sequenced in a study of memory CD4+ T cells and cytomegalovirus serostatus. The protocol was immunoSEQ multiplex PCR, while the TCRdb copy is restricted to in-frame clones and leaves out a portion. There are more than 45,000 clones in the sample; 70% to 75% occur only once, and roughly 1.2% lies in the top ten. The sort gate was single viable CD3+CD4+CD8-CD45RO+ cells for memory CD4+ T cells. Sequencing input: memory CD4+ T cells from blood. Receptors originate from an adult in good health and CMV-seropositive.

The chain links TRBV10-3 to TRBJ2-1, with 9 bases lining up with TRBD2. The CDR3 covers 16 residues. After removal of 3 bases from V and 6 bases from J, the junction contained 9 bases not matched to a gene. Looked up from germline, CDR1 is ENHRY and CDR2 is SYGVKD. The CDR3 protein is CAISEVGLAGSNEQFF. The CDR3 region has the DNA TGTGCCATCAGTGAAGTAGGGCTAGCGGGGAGCAATGAGCAGTTCTTC.

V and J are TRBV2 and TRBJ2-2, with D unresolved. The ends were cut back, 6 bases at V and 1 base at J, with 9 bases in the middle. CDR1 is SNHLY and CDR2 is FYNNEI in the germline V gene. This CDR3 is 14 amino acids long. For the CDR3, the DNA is TGTGCCAGCAGGGGTTTGGTGAACACCGGGGAGCTGTTTTTT. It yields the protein CASRGLVNTGELFF.

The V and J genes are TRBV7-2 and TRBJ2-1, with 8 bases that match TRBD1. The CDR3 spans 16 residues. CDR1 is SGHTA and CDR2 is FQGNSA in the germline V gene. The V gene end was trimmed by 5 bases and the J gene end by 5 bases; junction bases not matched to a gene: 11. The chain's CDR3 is CASSPMDRASDNEQFF. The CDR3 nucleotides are TGTGCCAGCAGCCCGATGGACAGGGCTAGCGACAATGAGCAGTTCTTC. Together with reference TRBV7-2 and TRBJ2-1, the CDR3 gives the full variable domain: GAGVSQSPSNKVTEKGKDVELRCDPISGHTALYWYRQSLGQGLEFLIYFQGNSAPDKSGLPSDRFSAERTGGSVSTLTIQRTQQEDSAVYLCASSPMDRASDNEQFFGPGTRLTVL.

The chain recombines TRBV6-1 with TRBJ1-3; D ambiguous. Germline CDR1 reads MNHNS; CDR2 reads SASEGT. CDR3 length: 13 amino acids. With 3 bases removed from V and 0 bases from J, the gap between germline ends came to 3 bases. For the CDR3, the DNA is TGTGCCAGCAGTGACATCTCTGGAAACACCATATATTTT. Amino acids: CASSDISGNTIYF.

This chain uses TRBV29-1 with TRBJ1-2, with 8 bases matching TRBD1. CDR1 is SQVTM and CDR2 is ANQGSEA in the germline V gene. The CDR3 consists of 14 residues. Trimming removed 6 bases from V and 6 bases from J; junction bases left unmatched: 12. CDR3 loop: CSVDTTGGKDGYTF. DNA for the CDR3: TGCAGCGTCGACACTACAGGGGGAAAGGATGGCTACACCTTC.

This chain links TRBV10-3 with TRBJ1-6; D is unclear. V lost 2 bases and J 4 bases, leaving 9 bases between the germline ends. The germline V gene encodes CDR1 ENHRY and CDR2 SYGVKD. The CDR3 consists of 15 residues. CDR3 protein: CAISENGIYNSPLHF. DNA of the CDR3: TGTGCCATCAGTGAGAACGGGATTTATAATTCACCCCTCCACTTT.

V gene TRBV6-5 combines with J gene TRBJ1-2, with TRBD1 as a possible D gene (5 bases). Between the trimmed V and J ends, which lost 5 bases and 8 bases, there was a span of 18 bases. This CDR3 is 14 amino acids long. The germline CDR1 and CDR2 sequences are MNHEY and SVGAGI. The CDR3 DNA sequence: TGTGCCAGCAGTGGGGGACGAGGAATCAACGGCTACACCTTC. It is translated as CASSGGRGINGYTF.

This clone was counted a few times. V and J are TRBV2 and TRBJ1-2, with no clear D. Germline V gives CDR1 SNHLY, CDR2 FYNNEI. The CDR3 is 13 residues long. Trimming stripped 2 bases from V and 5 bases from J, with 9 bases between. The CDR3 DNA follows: TGTGCCAGCAGTGAAAGGCGATGGTATGGCTACACCTTC. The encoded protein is CASSERRWYGYTF. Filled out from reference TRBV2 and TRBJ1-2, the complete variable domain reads EPEVTQTPSHQVTQMGQEVILRCVPISNHLYFYWYRQILGQKVEFLVSFYNNEISEKSEIFDDQFSVERPDGSNFTLKIRSTKLEDSAMYFCASSERRWYGYTFGSGTRLTVV.

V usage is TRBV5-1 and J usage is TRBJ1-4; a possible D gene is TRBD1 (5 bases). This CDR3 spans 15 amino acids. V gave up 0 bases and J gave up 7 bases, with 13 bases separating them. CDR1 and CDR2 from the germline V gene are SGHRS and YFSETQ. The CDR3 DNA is TGCGCCAGCAGCTTGGGGCCGGAGGGGCGTGAAAAACTGTTTTTT. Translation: CASSLGPEGREKLFF. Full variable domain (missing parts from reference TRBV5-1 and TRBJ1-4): KAGVTQTPRYLIKTRGQQVTLSCSPISGHRSVSWYQQTPGQGLQFLFEYFSETQRNKGNFPGRFSGRQFSNSRSEMNVSTLELGDSALYLCASSLGPEGREKLFFGSGTQLSVL.

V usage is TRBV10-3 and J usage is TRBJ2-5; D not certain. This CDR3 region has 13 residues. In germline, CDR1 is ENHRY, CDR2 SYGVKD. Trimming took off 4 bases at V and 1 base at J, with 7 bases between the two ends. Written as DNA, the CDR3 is TGTGCCATCAGTGCTGGTGTCCAAGAGACCCAGTACTTC. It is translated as CAISAGVQETQYF.